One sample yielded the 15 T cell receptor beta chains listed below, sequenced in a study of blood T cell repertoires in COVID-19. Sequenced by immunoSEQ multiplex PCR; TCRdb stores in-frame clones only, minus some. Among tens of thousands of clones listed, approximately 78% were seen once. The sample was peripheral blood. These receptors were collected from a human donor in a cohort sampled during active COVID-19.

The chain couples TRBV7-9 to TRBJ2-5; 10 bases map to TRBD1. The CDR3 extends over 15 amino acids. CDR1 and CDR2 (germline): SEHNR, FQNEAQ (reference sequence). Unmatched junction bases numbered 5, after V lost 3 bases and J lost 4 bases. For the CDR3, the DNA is TGTGCCAGCAGCTTGGACAGGGACAGGGGAGAGACCCAGTACTTC. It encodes CASSLDRDRGETQYF.

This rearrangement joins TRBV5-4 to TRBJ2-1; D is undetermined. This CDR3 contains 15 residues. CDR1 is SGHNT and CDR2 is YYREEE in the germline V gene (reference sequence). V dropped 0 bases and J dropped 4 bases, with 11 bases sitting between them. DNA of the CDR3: TGTGCCAGCAGCTTGGGCGTCTCACTTTACAATGAGCAGTTCTTC. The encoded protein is CASSLGVSLYNEQFF.

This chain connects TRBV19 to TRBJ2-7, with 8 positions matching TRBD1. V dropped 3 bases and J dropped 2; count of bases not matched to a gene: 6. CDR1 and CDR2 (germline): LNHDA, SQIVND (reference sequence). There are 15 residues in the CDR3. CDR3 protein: CASSMADRAAYEQYF. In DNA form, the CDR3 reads TGTGCCAGTAGTATGGCGGACAGGGCGGCCTACGAGCAGTACTTC.

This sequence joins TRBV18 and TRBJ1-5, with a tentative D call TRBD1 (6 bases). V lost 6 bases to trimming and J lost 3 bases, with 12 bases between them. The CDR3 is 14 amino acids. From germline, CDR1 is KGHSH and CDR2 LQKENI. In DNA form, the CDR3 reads TGTGCCAGCTCCACGGGACATAACAATCAGCCCCAGCATTTT. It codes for CASSTGHNNQPQHF.

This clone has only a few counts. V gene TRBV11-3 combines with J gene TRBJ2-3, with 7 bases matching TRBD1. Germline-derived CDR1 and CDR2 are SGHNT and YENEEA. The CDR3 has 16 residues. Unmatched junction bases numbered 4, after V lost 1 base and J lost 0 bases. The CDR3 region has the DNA TGTGCCAGCAGCTTAGGTCGGGGACAGAGCACAGATACGCAGTATTTT. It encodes CASSLGRGQSTDTQYF. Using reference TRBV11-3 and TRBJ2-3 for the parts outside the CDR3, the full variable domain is EAGVVQSPRYKIIEKKQPVAFWCNPISGHNTLYWYLQNLGQGPELLIRYENEEAVDDSQLPKDRFSAERLKGVDSTLKIQPAELGDSAVYLCASSLGRGQSTDTQYFGPGTRLTVL.

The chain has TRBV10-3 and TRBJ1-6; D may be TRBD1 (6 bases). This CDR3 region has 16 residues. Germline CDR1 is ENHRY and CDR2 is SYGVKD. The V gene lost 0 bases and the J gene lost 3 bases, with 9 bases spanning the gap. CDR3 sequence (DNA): TGTGCCATCAGTGAGTCGGGGACACTCTATAATTCACCCCTCCACTTT. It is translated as CAISESGTLYNSPLHF.

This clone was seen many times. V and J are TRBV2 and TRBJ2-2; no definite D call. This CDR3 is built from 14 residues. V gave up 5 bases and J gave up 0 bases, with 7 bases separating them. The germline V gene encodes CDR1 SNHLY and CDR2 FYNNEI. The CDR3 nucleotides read TGTGCCAGCAGTCCGGTCGCGAACACCGGGGAGCTGTTTTTT. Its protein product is CASSPVANTGELFF.

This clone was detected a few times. CDR3 protein: CASSDYRGGSNQPQHF. The DNA of the CDR3 is TGTGCCAGCAGCGATTACAGGGGGGGTAGCAATCAGCCCCAGCATTTT. J is TRBJ1-5 and V is TRBV7-8; 8 nucleotides agree with TRBD1. This CDR3 region has 16 residues. CDR1 is SGHVS, CDR2 FQNEAQ, per germline. V trimming: 5 bases; J trimming: 0 bases; junction bases outside the gene matches: 6.

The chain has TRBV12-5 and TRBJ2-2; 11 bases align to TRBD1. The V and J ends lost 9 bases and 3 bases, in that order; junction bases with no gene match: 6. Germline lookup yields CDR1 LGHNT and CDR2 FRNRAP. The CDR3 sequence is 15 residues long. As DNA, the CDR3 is TGTGCTAGCACCGGGGGACAGGGGGACACCGGGGAGCTGTTTTTT. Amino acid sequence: CASTGGQGDTGELFF.

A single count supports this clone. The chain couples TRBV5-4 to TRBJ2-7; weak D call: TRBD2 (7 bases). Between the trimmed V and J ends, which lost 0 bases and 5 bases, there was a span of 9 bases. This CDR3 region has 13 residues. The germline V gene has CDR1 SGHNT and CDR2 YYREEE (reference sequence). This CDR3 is CASSLAGGHEQYF. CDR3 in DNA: TGTGCCAGCAGCTTGGCGGGGGGCCACGAGCAGTACTTC.

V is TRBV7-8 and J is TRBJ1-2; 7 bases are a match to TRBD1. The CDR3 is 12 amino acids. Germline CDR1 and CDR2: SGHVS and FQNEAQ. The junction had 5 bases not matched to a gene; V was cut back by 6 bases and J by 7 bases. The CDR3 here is CASSSGTAGYTF. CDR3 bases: TGTGCCAGCAGTTCCGGGACAGCTGGCTACACCTTC.

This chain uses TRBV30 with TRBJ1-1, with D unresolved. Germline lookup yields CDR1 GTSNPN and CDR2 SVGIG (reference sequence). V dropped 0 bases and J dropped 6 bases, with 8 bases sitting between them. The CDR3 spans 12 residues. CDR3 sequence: CAWSVHGAEAFF. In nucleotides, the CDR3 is TGTGCCTGGAGTGTACACGGGGCTGAAGCTTTCTTT.

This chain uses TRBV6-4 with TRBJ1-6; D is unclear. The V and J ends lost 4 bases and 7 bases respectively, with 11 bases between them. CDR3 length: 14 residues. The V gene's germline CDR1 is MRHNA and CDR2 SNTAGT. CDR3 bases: TGTGCCAGCAGTGGTGGGTCGGAGAATTCACCCCTCCACTTT. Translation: CASSGGSENSPLHF.

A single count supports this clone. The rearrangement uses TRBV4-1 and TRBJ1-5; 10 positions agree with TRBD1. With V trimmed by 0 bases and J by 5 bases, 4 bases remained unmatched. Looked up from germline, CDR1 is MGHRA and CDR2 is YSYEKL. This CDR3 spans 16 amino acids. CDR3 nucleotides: TGCGCCAGCAGCCAAGAGGGGACAGGGGTGTATCAGCCCCAGCATTTT. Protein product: CASSQEGTGVYQPQHF.

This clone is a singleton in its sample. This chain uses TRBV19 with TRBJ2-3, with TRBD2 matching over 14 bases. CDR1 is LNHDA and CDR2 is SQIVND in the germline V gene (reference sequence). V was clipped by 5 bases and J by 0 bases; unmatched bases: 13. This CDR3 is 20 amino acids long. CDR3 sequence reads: CASSGSRTSGGHPSTDTQYF. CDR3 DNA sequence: TGTGCCAGTAGTGGCTCCAGGACTAGCGGGGGGCACCCTAGCACAGATACGCAGTATTTT.